The clone carrying this T cell receptor (beta chain) was counted between two and nine times. TCRdb re-analysed the 5' RACE reads in MiXCR, keeping a single row per CDR3 protein. The data show 400,000 to 650,000 distinct CDR3 sequences, 20% to 25% seen once. The data are from a study of T cells after yellow fever vaccination. Germline CDR1 is LNHDA and CDR2 is SQIVND (reference sequence). This CDR3 region has 14 residues. Trimming took off 1 base at V and 10 bases at J, with 14 bases between the two ends. This TCR came from a man between 18 and 29 years old who received the YFV17D yellow fever vaccine. This material consisted of PBMCs, taken approximately 22 days after the first yellow fever vaccination. The chain links TRBV19 to TRBJ2-1; D gene ambiguous. CDR3 in DNA: TGTGCCAGTAGTATAGTTGGCACGGGTTCGGAGCAGTTCTTC. This translates into CASSIVGTGSEQFF.